The next 9 T cell receptor beta chains were all read from a single sample in a study of T cell responses to AZD1222 COVID-19 vaccine. Libraries were prepared by immunoSEQ multiplex PCR; TCRdb keeps only in-frame clonotypes and omits some of them. This repertoire shows more than 80,000 clones, approximately 85% found once; its top ten account for 3.4%. The material sequenced was peripheral blood, taken 28 days after the second AZD1222 dose. These receptors all stem from an adult who received the AZD1222 COVID-19 vaccine.

This clone has only one observation. V is TRBV4-2 and J is TRBJ2-1, with TRBD2 matching 9 bases. The V segment lost 3 bases and the J segment 0 bases; nucleotides outside the gene matches: 9. This CDR3 has 18 amino acids. Germline assignment: CDR1 LGHNA and CDR2 YNFKEQ. CDR3 in amino acids: CASSQELGLASSYNEQFF. CDR3 nucleotides: TGTGCCAGCAGCCAGGAACTGGGACTAGCTAGCTCCTACAATGAGCAGTTCTTC.

This clone has a handful of counts. This chain joins TRBV7-2 and TRBJ2-7, with 11 bases fitting TRBD1. Germline trimming cut 5 bases from V and 0 bases from J; bases unmatched to any gene: 3. The germline CDR1 and CDR2 sequences are SGHTA and FQGNSA. This CDR3 spans 15 amino acids. The CDR3 coding sequence is TGTGCCAGCAGCGTGGGACAGGGGGTCTCCTACGAGCAGTACTTC. Protein: CASSVGQGVSYEQYF.

V and J are TRBV7-8 and TRBJ1-5; D unresolved. CDR3 length: 15 amino acids. Germline values: CDR1 SGHVS, CDR2 FQNEAQ. The ends were cut back, 3 bases at V and 2 bases at J, with 11 bases in the middle. The CDR3 is CASSFQREGNQPQHF. CDR3 DNA: TGTGCCAGCAGCTTCCAGAGAGAGGGCAATCAGCCCCAGCATTTT.

The rearrangement links TRBV7-6 to TRBJ2-5; D could derive from TRBD1 or TRBD2 (6 bases each). The CDR3 has 19 amino acids. Trimming pared 3 bases from V and 5 bases from J, leaving 28 bases between. Per the germline V gene, CDR1 is SGHVS and CDR2 is FNYEAQ. Written as DNA, the CDR3 is TGTGCCAGCAGCTTCCTCCCCCCCGCTCCGGGGGCTAGGTGGGAGACCCAGTACTTC. This encodes CASSFLPPAPGARWETQYF.

V is TRBV19 and J is TRBJ2-5; 13 bases align to TRBD2. The CDR3 has 15 amino acids. Germline CDR1 LNHDA, CDR2 SQIVND (reference sequence). The J segment lost 7 bases and the V segment lost 7 bases, leaving 9 bases of the junction unmatched. CDR3: CASTSGTSGAGTQYF. CDR3 nucleotides: TGTGCCAGTACCTCCGGGACTAGCGGGGCTGGGACCCAGTACTTC.

The chain carries TRBV19 and TRBJ2-1, with 8 bases aligning to TRBD2. CDR3 size: 16 residues. After removal of 5 bases from V and 1 base from J, the junction contained 7 bases not matched to a gene. Looked up from germline, CDR1 is LNHDA and CDR2 is SQIVND (reference sequence). The CDR3, as DNA: TGTGCCAGTAGTGTCGGGCGGGAGGCGTCCTACAATGAGCAGTTCTTC. Encoded protein: CASSVGREASYNEQFF.

The table lists this clone with a few counts. The chain couples TRBV6-5 to TRBJ2-7; the D gene could be TRBD1 or TRBD2 (5 bases each). The CDR3 consists of 14 residues. Trimming left V 6 bases short and J 0 bases short, with 12 bases between. Germline CDR1 MNHEY, CDR2 SVGAGI. Here the CDR3 DNA reads TGTGCCAGCAGGGGGACCTTTCGCTCCTACGAGCAGTACTTC. It translates to CASRGTFRSYEQYF.

The V call is TRBV4-2, the J call TRBJ2-3; 11 bases are a match to TRBD2. V lost 2 bases, J lost 1 base, and 8 bases stayed unmatched. Germline-derived CDR1 and CDR2 are LGHNA and YNFKEQ. The CDR3 extends over 18 amino acids. CDR3 sequence: CASSQQQTSGIRTDTQYF. CDR3 in DNA: TGTGCCAGCAGCCAACAACAGACTAGCGGGATACGCACAGATACGCAGTATTTT.

The V and J genes are TRBV14 and TRBJ1-1; D is perhaps TRBD1 (5 bases). In germline, CDR1 is SGHDN, CDR2 FVKESK. The CDR3 spans 16 residues. V was trimmed by 3 bases and J by 0 bases, leaving 14 bases between them. The CDR3 reads CASSHRLTVMNTEAFF. Here the CDR3 DNA reads TGTGCCAGCAGCCACCGTTTGACAGTCATGAACACTGAAGCTTTCTTT.